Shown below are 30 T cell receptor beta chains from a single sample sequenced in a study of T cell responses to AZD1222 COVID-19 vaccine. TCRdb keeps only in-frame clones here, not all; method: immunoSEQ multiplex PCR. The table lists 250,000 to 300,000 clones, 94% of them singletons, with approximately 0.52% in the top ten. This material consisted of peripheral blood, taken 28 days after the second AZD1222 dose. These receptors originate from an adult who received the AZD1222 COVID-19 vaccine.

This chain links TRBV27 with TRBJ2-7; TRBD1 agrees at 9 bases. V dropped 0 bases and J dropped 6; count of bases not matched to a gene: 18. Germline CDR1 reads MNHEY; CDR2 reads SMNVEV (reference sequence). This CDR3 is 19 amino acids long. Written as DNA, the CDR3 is TGTGCCAGCAGTTTATCGATGGCTAACTACGGGACAGGGATTTTCGAGCAGTACTTC. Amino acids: CASSLSMANYGTGIFEQYF.

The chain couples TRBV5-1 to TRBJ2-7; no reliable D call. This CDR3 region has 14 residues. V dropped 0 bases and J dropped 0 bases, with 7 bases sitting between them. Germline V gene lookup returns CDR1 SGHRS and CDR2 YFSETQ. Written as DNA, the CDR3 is TGCGCCAGCAGCTTGGGGATTCACTCCTACGAGCAGTACTTC. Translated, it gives CASSLGIHSYEQYF.

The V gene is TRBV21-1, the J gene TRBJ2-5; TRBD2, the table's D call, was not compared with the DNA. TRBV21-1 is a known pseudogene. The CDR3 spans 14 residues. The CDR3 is CASSLPRGQETQYF. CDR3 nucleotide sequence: TGTGCCAGCAGCCTCCCCCGCGGACAAGAGACCCAGTACTTC.

The CDR3 DNA sequence: TGTGCCAGCAGCCAGGACCCTACTAGTGCTCTCTACAATGAGCAGTTCTTC. Protein: CASSQDPTSALYNEQFF. This chain connects TRBV4-2 to TRBJ2-1; D perhaps matches TRBD2 (5 bases). This CDR3 is built from 17 residues. Between the trimmed V and J ends, which lost 3 bases and 3 bases, there was a span of 18 bases. Per germline, CDR1 LGHNA and CDR2 YNFKEQ.

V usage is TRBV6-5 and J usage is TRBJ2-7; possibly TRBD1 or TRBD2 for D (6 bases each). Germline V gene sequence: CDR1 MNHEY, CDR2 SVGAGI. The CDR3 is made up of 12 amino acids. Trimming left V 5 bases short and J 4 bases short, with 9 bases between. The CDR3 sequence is CASSPGAYEQYF. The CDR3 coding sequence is TGTGCCAGCAGTCCGGGGGCTTACGAGCAGTACTTC.

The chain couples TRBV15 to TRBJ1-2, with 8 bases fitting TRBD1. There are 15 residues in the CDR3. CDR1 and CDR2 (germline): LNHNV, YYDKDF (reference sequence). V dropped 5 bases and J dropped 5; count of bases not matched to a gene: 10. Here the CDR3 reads CATSSRRTGLYGYTF. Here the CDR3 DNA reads TGTGCCACCAGCTCCCGGCGGACAGGGCTATATGGCTACACCTTC.

Here the CDR3 DNA reads TGTGCCAGCAGCCCCGGGGCGGGAGGGTTTTTGGAGCCAAACACCGGGGAGCTGTTTTTT. Its translation is CASSPGAGGFLEPNTGELFF. The chain carries TRBV7-6 and TRBJ2-2, with TRBD2 identical over 9 bases. Germline V CDR1 and CDR2: SGHVS, FNYEAQ. V was clipped by 5 bases and J by 2 bases; unmatched bases: 18. The CDR3 spans 20 residues.

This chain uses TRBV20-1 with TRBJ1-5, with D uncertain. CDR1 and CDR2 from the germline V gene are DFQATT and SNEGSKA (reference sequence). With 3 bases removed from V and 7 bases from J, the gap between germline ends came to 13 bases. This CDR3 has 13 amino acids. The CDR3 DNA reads TGCAGTGCTAGTGGCAAGGGCGGCCAGCCCCAGCATTTT. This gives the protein CSASGKGGQPQHF.

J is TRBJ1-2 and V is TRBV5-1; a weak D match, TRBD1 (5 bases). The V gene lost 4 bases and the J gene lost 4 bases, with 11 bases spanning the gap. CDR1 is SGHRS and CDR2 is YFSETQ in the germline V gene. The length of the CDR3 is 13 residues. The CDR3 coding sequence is TGCGCCAGCAGCCAGACAGTAAGCTATGGCTACACCTTC. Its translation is CASSQTVSYGYTF.

The CDR3 reads CASSLGVSGQGSGYTF. The CDR3 DNA reads TGTGCCAGCAGCTTAGGGGTGTCGGGACAGGGTAGTGGCTACACCTTC. J is TRBJ1-2 and V is TRBV7-2, with TRBD1 matching over 9 bases. The CDR3 runs 16 residues. The germline V gene has CDR1 SGHTA and CDR2 FQGNSA. Trimming took 1 base from V and 7 from J; bases not matched to a gene: 10.

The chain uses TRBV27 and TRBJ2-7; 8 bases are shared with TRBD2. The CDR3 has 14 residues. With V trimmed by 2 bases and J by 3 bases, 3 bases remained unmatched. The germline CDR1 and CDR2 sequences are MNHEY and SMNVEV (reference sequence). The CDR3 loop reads CASSLSGGLYEQYF. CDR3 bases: TGTGCCAGCAGTTTAAGCGGGGGCCTCTACGAGCAGTACTTC.

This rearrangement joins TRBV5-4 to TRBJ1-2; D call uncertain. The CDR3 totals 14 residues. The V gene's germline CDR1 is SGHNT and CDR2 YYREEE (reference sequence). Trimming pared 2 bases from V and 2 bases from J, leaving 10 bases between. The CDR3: CASSLLQKNYGYTF. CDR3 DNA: TGTGCCAGCAGCTTACTACAGAAAAACTATGGCTACACCTTC.

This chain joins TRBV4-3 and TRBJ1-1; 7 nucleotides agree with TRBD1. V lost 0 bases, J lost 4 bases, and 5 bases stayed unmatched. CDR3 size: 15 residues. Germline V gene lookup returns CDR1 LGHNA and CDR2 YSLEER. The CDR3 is CASSQDYAGGTEAFF. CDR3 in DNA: TGCGCCAGCAGCCAAGATTATGCAGGGGGCACTGAAGCTTTCTTT.

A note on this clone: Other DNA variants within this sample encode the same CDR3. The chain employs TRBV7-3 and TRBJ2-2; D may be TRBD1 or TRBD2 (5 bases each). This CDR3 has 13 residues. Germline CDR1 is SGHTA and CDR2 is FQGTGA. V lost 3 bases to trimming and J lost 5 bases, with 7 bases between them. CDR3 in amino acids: CASSFGGTGELFF. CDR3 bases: TGTGCCAGCAGCTTTGGGGGAACCGGGGAGCTGTTTTTT. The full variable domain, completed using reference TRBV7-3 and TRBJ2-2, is GAGVSQTPSNKVTEKGKYVELRCDPISGHTALYWYRQSLGQGPEFLIYFQGTGAADDSGLPNDRFFAVRPEGSVSTLKIQRTERGDSAVYLCASSFGGTGELFFGEGSRLTVL.

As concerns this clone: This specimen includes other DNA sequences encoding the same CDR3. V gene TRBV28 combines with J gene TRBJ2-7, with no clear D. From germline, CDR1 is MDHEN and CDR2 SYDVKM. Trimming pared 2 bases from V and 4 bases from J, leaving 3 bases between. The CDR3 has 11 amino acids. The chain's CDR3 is CASSLRYEQYF. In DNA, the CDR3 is TGTGCCAGCAGTTTAAGGTACGAGCAGTACTTC.

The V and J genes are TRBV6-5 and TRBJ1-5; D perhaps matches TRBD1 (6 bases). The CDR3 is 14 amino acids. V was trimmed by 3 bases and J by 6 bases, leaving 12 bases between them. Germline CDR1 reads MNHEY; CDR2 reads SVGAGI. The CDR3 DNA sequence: TGTGCCAGCAGTTATGGGGGGGGCGGTCAGCCCCAGCATTTT. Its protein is CASSYGGGGQPQHF.

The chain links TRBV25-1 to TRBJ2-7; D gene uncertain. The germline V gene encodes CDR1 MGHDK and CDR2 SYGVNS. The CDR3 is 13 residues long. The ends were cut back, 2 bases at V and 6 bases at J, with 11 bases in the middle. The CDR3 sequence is CASSEAWSGEQYF. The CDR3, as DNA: TGTGCCAGCAGTGAAGCCTGGTCTGGCGAGCAGTACTTC.

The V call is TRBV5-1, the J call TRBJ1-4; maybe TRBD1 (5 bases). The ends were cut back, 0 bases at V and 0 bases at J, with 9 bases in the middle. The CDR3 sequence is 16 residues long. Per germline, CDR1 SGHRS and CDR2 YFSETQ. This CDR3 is CASSLVGAATNEKLFF. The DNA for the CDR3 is TGCGCCAGCAGCTTGGTCGGGGCTGCAACTAATGAAAAACTGTTTTTT.

The CDR3 is CASSHWTSGGSDTQYF. The CDR3 DNA reads as TGCGCCAGCAGCCACTGGACTAGCGGCGGTTCTGATACGCAGTATTTT. V is TRBV4-1 and J is TRBJ2-3; 10 nucleotides match TRBD2. The CDR3 has 16 residues. The ends lost 3 bases at V and 6 bases at J; junction bases unmatched: 9. Germline V gives CDR1 MGHRA, CDR2 YSYEKL.

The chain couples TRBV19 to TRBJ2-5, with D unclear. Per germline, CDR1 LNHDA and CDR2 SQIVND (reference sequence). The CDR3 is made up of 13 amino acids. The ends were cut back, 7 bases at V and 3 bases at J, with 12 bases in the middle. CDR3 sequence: CASTIAVEETQYF. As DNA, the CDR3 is TGTGCCAGTACCATAGCAGTCGAAGAGACCCAGTACTTC.

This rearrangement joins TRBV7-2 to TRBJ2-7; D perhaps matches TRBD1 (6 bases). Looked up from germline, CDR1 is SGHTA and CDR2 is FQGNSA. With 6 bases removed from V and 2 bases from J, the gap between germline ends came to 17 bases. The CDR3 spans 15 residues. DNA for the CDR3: TGTGCCAGCAGTCCCTTCGGACAGCAGACCTACGAGCAGTACTTC. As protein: CASSPFGQQTYEQYF.

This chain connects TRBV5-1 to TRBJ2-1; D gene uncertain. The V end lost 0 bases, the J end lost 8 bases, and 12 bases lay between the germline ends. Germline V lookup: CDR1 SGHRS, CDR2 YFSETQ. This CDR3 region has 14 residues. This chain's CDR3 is CASSLVPTEDEQFF. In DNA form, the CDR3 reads TGCGCCAGCAGCTTGGTTCCGACTGAGGATGAGCAGTTCTTC.

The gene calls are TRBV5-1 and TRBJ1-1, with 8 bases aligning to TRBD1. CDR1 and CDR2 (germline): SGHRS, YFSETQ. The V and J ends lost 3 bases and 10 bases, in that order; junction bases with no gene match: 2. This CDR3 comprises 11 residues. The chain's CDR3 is CASSSDRVAFF. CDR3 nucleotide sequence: TGCGCCAGCAGCTCGGACAGGGTAGCTTTCTTT. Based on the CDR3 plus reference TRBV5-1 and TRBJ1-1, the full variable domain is KAGVTQTPRYLIKTRGQQVTLSCSPISGHRSVSWYQQTPGQGLQFLFEYFSETQRNKGNFPGRFSGRQFSNSRSEMNVSTLELGDSALYLCASSSDRVAFFGQGTRLTVV.

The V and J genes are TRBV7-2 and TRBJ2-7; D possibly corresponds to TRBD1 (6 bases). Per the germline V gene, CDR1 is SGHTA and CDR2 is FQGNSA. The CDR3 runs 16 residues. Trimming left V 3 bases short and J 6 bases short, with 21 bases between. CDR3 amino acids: CASSFADRDTGGEQYF. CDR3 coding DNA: TGTGCCAGCAGCTTTGCTGACCGGGACACCGGAGGCGAGCAGTACTTC.

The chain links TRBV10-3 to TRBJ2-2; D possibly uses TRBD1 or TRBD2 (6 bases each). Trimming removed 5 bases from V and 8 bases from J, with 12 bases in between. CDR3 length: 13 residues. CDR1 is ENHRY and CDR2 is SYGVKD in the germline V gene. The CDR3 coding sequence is TGTGCCATCAGTAGGGGGGAAATGGGGGAGCTGTTTTTT. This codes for CAISRGEMGELFF.

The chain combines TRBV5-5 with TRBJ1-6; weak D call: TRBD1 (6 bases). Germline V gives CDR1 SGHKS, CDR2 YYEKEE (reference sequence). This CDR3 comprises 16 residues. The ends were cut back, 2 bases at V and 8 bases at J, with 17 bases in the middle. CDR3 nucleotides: TGTGCCAGCAGCTTAAGTTCCACAGGGTTGTATTCACCCCTCCACTTT. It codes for CASSLSSTGLYSPLHF.

The CDR3 region is CASSPLAGEYNEQFF. CDR3 nucleotide sequence: TGCGCCAGCAGTCCCCTAGCGGGGGAATACAATGAGCAGTTCTTC. The rearrangement uses TRBV5-1 and TRBJ2-1, with TRBD2 matching 10 bases. Looked up from germline, CDR1 is SGHRS and CDR2 is YFSETQ. This CDR3 contains 15 residues. Losses at the gene ends were 5 bases for V and 4 bases for J; bases not matched to a gene: 6.

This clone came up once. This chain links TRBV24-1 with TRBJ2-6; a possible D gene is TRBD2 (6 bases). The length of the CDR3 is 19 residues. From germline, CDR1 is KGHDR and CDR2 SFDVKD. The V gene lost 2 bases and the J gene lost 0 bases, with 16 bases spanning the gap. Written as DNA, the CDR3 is TGTGCCACCAGTGATTCGACTTCGGGGCGGGACTCTGGGGCCAACGTCCTGACTTTC. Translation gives CATSDSTSGRDSGANVLTF.

CDR3 region: CSASSGPRSYEQYF. In DNA, the CDR3 is TGCAGTGCTAGTTCCGGGCCCCGCTCCTACGAGCAGTACTTC. The genes are TRBV20-1 and TRBJ2-7; D gene ambiguous. The V end lost 3 bases, the J end lost 0 bases, and 12 bases lay between the germline ends. Per the germline V gene, CDR1 is DFQATT and CDR2 is SNEGSKA (reference sequence). The CDR3 length is 14 residues.

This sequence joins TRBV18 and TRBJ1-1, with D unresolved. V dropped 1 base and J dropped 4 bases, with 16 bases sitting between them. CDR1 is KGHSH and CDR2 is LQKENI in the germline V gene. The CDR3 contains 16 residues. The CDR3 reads CASSPRAVGSGTEAFF. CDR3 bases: TGTGCCAGCTCACCACGGGCAGTGGGATCGGGCACTGAAGCTTTCTTT.